One and the same sample provided the 31 T cell receptor beta chains below, sequenced in a study of Graves' ophthalmopathy and Graves' hyperthyroidism. For repertoire sequencing, the TCR beta CDR3 regions were amplified from RNA transcripts. Investigators did first-round RT-PCR with HTBI primers, then second-round multiplex PCR. Via MiXCR, TCRdb re-called the multiplex PCR reads, giving one row per CDR3 protein. The sample lists about 380,000 distinct CDR3 sequences, 15% to 17% occurring once. Material for sequencing was peripheral blood. The receptors stem from a woman aged 18-30 years with stable Graves' hyperthyroidism.

The chain links TRBV6-5 to TRBJ1-5; D is unclear. This CDR3 region has 15 residues. Trimming pared 3 bases from V and 1 base from J, leaving 10 bases between. The germline CDR1 and CDR2 sequences are MNHEY and SVGAGI. The CDR3 nucleotides read TGTGCCAGCAGTTATCGTGTCGGAAGCAATCAGCCCCAGCATTTT. It encodes CASSYRVGSNQPQHF.

The chain combines TRBV12-3 or TRBV12-4 with TRBJ1-1; D possibly corresponds to TRBD1 (6 bases). The CDR3 runs 13 residues. Deletions cut 10 bases from V and 0 bases from J, with 12 bases between. Here the CDR3 DNA reads TGTGCCACTACCGGACAGATGAACACTGAAGCTTTCTTT. As protein: CATTGQMNTEAFF.

In its sample, this clonotype was seen many times. The chain recombines TRBV6-5 with TRBJ1-1, with TRBD1 identical over 7 bases. The CDR3 consists of 16 residues. Trimming cost V 4 bases and J 1 base; bases outside gene matches: 9. Germline V CDR1 and CDR2: MNHEY, SVGAGI. CDR3 DNA: TGTGCCAGCAGTTCCCGACAGGGACGGAAGAACACTGAAGCTTTCTTT. This codes for CASSSRQGRKNTEAFF.

At least ten counts were recorded for this clonotype. The rearrangement joins TRBV6-2 or TRBV6-3 to TRBJ1-2; 8 positions match TRBD1. Trimming took 4 bases from V and 6 from J; bases not matched to a gene: 19. The CDR3 loop spans 18 amino acids. CDR1 and CDR2 from the germline V gene are MNHEY and SVGEGT. CDR3 protein: CASSLTPDFSGGWNGYTF. The CDR3 DNA is TGTGCCAGCAGTTTAACCCCGGATTTCTCAGGGGGCTGGAATGGCTACACCTTC.

This clonotype was found many times. The V and J genes are TRBV9 and TRBJ2-5; 7 positions match TRBD2. In germline, CDR1 is SGDLS, CDR2 YYNGEE. The CDR3 totals 15 residues. Unmatched junction bases numbered 5, after V lost 0 bases and J lost 3 bases. DNA for the CDR3: TGTGCCAGCAGCGTAGCTAGCGGATCAGAAGAGACCCAGTACTTC. Residues: CASSVASGSEETQYF. Full variable domain (missing parts from reference TRBV9 and TRBJ2-5): DSGVTQTPKHLITATGQRVTLRCSPRSGDLSVYWYQQSLDQGLQFLIQYYNGEERAKGNILERFSAQQFPDLHSELNLSSLELGDSALYFCASSVASGSEETQYFGPGTRLLVL.

The chain has TRBV15 and TRBJ2-2; weak D call: TRBD2 (5 bases). V lost 3 bases to trimming and J lost 5 bases, with 10 bases between them. CDR1 is LNHNV, CDR2 YYDKDF, per germline (reference sequence). The length of the CDR3 is 14 residues. The CDR3 here is CATSRVGVTGELFF. The CDR3 coding sequence is TGTGCCACCAGCAGGGTGGGAGTTACCGGGGAGCTGTTTTTT.

This clonotype occurred many times. The gene calls are TRBV6-4 and TRBJ1-1, with a tentative D call TRBD1 (5 bases). CDR3 length: 17 amino acids. Germline V gene data show CDR1 as MRHNA and CDR2 as SNTAGT. The V and J ends lost 8 bases and 0 bases respectively, with 22 bases between them. The CDR3 spells CASRPLPGAVLNTEAFF. The CDR3 DNA sequence: TGTGCCAGCCGGCCCTTGCCCGGGGCAGTTTTGAACACTGAAGCTTTCTTT.

This clonotype came up a few times. The chain carries TRBV7-9 and TRBJ2-5; 8 bases agree with TRBD2. J gave up 6 bases and V 2 bases, and 8 bases lay outside the gene matches. The CDR3 contains 15 residues. Germline CDR1 reads SEHNR; CDR2 reads FQNEAQ (reference sequence). The CDR3 is CASSLRETSAQTQYF. The DNA of the CDR3 is TGTGCCAGCAGCTTAAGGGAGACTAGCGCACAGACCCAGTACTTC.

This clonotype was counted at least ten times. The gene calls are TRBV11-2 and TRBJ2-5, with 7 bases identical to TRBD2. The CDR3 is 17 amino acids. Per germline, CDR1 SGHAT and CDR2 FQNNGV. V shed 6 bases and J 4 bases; nucleotides not matched to a gene: 17. The CDR3 spells CASRTPRMARGGETQYF. The CDR3 nucleotides are TGTGCCAGCAGGACGCCTCGGATGGCGCGCGGGGGAGAGACCCAGTACTTC.

The chain combines TRBV24-1 with TRBJ2-2, with TRBD2 as a possible D gene (6 bases). The germline V gene has CDR1 KGHDR and CDR2 SFDVKD. This CDR3 spans 16 amino acids. V gave up 0 bases and J gave up 5 bases, with 12 bases separating them. The CDR3 loop is CATSDLQIGGTGELFF. In DNA, the CDR3 is TGTGCCACCAGTGATTTGCAAATCGGAGGGACCGGGGAGCTGTTTTTT.

This clonotype was seen repeatedly, ten times or more. This rearrangement joins TRBV11-2 to TRBJ2-7; D perhaps matches TRBD2 (5 bases). The length of the CDR3 is 14 residues. CDR1 is SGHAT, CDR2 FQNNGV, per germline. With 5 bases removed from V and 6 bases from J, the gap between germline ends came to 17 bases. The CDR3 DNA is TGTGCCAGCAGCCCGGCTGCGGGCCCGGGCGAGCAGTACTTC. Translating it yields CASSPAAGPGEQYF.

This clonotype has a count of ten or more. This chain connects TRBV5-6 to TRBJ2-4; perhaps TRBD1 as D (5 bases). This CDR3 has 13 residues. Trimming removed 0 bases from V and 9 bases from J, with 10 bases in between. CDR1 SGHDT and CDR2 YYEEEE come from the germline V gene. CDR3 sequence: CASSLDQGSIQYF. Here the CDR3 DNA reads TGTGCCAGCAGCTTGGACCAGGGTAGCATTCAGTACTTC.

This clonotype showed up many times. CDR3 nucleotide sequence: TGTGCCAGCAGTTTACTTCTTGGTTCATACGGCTACACCTTC. It translates to CASSLLLGSYGYTF. The chain is built from TRBV12-3 or TRBV12-4 and TRBJ1-2; D unresolved. The CDR3 consists of 14 residues. Deletions cut 2 bases from V and 8 bases from J, with 15 bases between.

Ten or more counts support this clonotype. The chain recombines TRBV7-9 with TRBJ2-7, with TRBD1 as a possible D gene (6 bases). The V end lost 5 bases, the J end lost 4 bases, and 15 bases lay between the germline ends. CDR1 SEHNR and CDR2 FQNEAQ come from the germline V gene (reference sequence). This CDR3 spans 14 amino acids. The CDR3 is CASSASETGYEQYF. CDR3 DNA sequence: TGTGCCAGCAGCGCCTCCGAGACAGGATACGAGCAGTACTTC.

This clonotype was detected many times. In nucleotides, the CDR3 is TGTGCCAGCACTCCTCCCGCACGGGATGGCTACACCTTC. This codes for CASTPPARDGYTF. The chain links TRBV28 to TRBJ1-2; D gene ambiguous. Germline V gene lookup returns CDR1 MDHEN and CDR2 SYDVKM. Trimming stripped 7 bases from V and 6 bases from J, with 15 bases between. The CDR3 extends over 13 amino acids.

This clonotype was seen many times. This chain links TRBV6-2 or TRBV6-3 with TRBJ2-3, with D perhaps TRBD2 (6 bases). The germline V and J ends were trimmed by 6 bases and 1 base, with 17 bases remaining between them. This CDR3 region has 16 residues. Per the germline V gene, CDR1 is MNHEY and CDR2 is SVGEGT. Here the CDR3 DNA reads TGTGCCAGCAGATCATATAGCGGTCACGGCACAGATACGCAGTATTTT. Protein: CASRSYSGHGTDTQYF.

There are many counts of this clonotype. The rearrangement joins TRBV20-1 to TRBJ2-5, with D tentatively TRBD2 (6 bases). This CDR3 region has 16 residues. Germline V gives CDR1 DFQATT, CDR2 SNEGSKA (reference sequence). Trimming pared 2 bases from V and 2 bases from J, leaving 18 bases between. The CDR3 DNA reads TGCAGTGCTAGACCTAGCGAGAAGGGGTTACAAGAGACCCAGTACTTC. It specifies CSARPSEKGLQETQYF.

This clonotype was counted many times. The chain uses TRBV7-2 and TRBJ2-5; TRBD2 matches 11 bases. Germline values: CDR1 SGHTA, CDR2 FQGNSA. V was pared by 5 bases and J by 1 base, with 6 bases of the junction left unmatched. This CDR3 has 16 residues. As DNA, the CDR3 is TGTGCCAGCAGCCGAACTAGCGGGGGACCCCAAGAGACCCAGTACTTC. As protein: CASSRTSGGPQETQYF.

There are many counts of this clonotype. The chain has TRBV7-2 and TRBJ2-7; D is possibly TRBD1 (5 bases). The CDR3 has 13 amino acids. The V end lost 5 bases, the J end lost 5 bases, and 13 bases lay between the germline ends. Germline lookup yields CDR1 SGHTA and CDR2 FQGNSA. CDR3 in amino acids: CASSPRATHEQYF. DNA of the CDR3: TGTGCCAGCAGCCCCAGGGCGACCCACGAGCAGTACTTC. Together with reference TRBV7-2 and TRBJ2-7, the CDR3 gives the full variable domain: GAGVSQSPSNKVTEKGKDVELRCDPISGHTALYWYRQSLGQGLEFLIYFQGNSAPDKSGLPSDRFSAERTGGSVSTLTIQRTQQEDSAVYLCASSPRATHEQYFGPGTRLTVT.

V and J are TRBV14 and TRBJ2-5; D ambiguous. This CDR3 is built from 13 residues. Germline V gene lookup returns CDR1 SGHDN and CDR2 FVKESK. Trimming removed 5 bases from V and 4 bases from J, with 11 bases in between. The CDR3 here is CASSGFRLETQYF. The CDR3 DNA reads as TGTGCCAGCAGCGGGTTTCGATTAGAGACCCAGTACTTC.

This clonotype showed up many times. J is TRBJ1-1 and V is TRBV2, with D maybe TRBD1 (6 bases). Trimming removed 0 bases at V and 3 bases at J, with 14 bases between. CDR3 length: 16 residues. Germline V gene sequence: CDR1 SNHLY, CDR2 FYNNEI. The CDR3 sequence is CASSEARTAIYTEAFF. CDR3 nucleotide sequence: TGTGCCAGCAGTGAAGCGCGGACAGCTATCTACACTGAAGCTTTCTTT.

Note on this clonotype: Since a much larger clone is just one base distant, this may be a read error. V is TRBV12-3 or TRBV12-4 and J is TRBJ1-1, with D perhaps matching TRBD1 (6 bases). Between the trimmed V and J ends, which lost 3 bases and 3 bases, there was a span of 11 bases. The CDR3 totals 14 residues. The DNA for the CDR3 is TGTGCCAGCAGTTTTTGGGAGGGGGACACTGAAGCTTTCTTT. Protein sequence: CASSFWEGDTEAFF.

This clonotype was seen many times. The rearrangement joins TRBV6-1 to TRBJ1-2; D possibly corresponds to TRBD1 (5 bases). The CDR3 loop spans 15 amino acids. The ends were cut back, 6 bases at V and 5 bases at J, with 19 bases in the middle. Germline loops: CDR1 MNHNS, CDR2 SASEGT. The CDR3: CASRAPGPGSYGYTF. The CDR3 DNA reads TGTGCCAGCAGGGCCCCGGGGCCGGGATCTTATGGCTACACCTTC.

The V gene is TRBV6-1, the J gene TRBJ1-5, with D possibly TRBD1 on 6 matching bases. V was shortened by 7 bases and J by 13 bases, with 14 bases between the two germline ends. Germline V gene lookup returns CDR1 MNHNS and CDR2 SASEGT. This CDR3 is 11 amino acids long. The CDR3 protein is CASTLGGIQHF. In nucleotides, the CDR3 is TGTGCCAGCACCCTAGGGGGGATTCAGCATTTT.

The table lists this clonotype with a few counts. The V and J genes are TRBV10-3 and TRBJ1-1; 7 nucleotides line up with TRBD1. Per the germline V gene, CDR1 is ENHRY and CDR2 is SYGVKD. The CDR3 is made up of 16 amino acids. V lost 8 bases to trimming and J lost 4 bases; unmatched junction nucleotides: 16. CDR3 DNA: TGTGCCATCCTTAGGACAGGCCCTGGGATGACCACTGAAGCTTTCTTT. It specifies CAILRTGPGMTTEAFF.

This clonotype was seen repeatedly, ten times or more. The rearrangement links TRBV24-1 to TRBJ2-5; 8 nucleotides agree with TRBD2. With V trimmed by 7 bases and J by 5 bases, 14 bases remained unmatched. Per germline, CDR1 KGHDR and CDR2 SFDVKD. The CDR3 is 16 residues long. The DNA for the CDR3 is TGTGCCACCAGCGGACGGGGCGGGGGGATTACGGAGACCCAGTACTTC. Translation gives CATSGRGGGITETQYF.

Comments on this clonotype: One end of the junction does not line up with germline, which may come from a read error. The chain carries TRBV6-7 and TRBJ1-6; D may be TRBD1 (5 bases). TRBV6-7 is filed as an ORF, its function uncertain. This CDR3 has 17 amino acids. This CDR3 reads CASSESQQGYWNSPLRF. The CDR3, as DNA: TGTGCCAGCAGTGAATCGCAGCAGGGTTATTGGAATTCACCCCTCCGCTTT.

This clonotype came up many times. Here the CDR3 DNA reads TGTGCCAGCAGCCCTTCTAGCGGGGGGAACACCGGGGAGCTGTTTTTT. It is translated as CASSPSSGGNTGELFF. The chain carries TRBV6-2 or TRBV6-3 and TRBJ2-2; 10 positions agree with TRBD2. Germline-derived CDR1 and CDR2 are MNHEY and SVGEGT. The CDR3 extends over 16 amino acids. The junction had 5 bases not matched to a gene; V was cut back by 6 bases and J by 1 base.

This chain uses TRBV11-1 with TRBJ2-5, with D possibly matching TRBD2 (5 bases). V shed 2 bases and J shed 4 bases, with 20 bases lying between them. CDR1 is SGHAT, CDR2 FQDESV, per germline (reference sequence). This CDR3 spans 17 amino acids. CDR3 in amino acids: CASSLLGEGYGGETQYF. For the CDR3, the DNA is TGTGCCAGCAGCTTATTAGGCGAGGGATACGGAGGAGAGACCCAGTACTTC.

There are many counts of this clonotype. The chain uses TRBV6-2 or TRBV6-3 and TRBJ2-7; D unresolved. Trimming left V 5 bases short and J 0 bases short, with 17 bases between. The length of the CDR3 is 16 residues. Germline lookup yields CDR1 MNHEY and CDR2 SVGEGT. CDR3 sequence reads: CASSPRSERDSYEQYF. DNA for the CDR3: TGTGCCAGCAGTCCCCGTTCGGAAAGGGACTCCTACGAGCAGTACTTC.

This clonotype was detected ten times or more. V gene TRBV12-3 or TRBV12-4 combines with J gene TRBJ1-6, with D tentatively TRBD1 (5 bases). V was trimmed by 3 bases and J by 7 bases, leaving 13 bases between them. This CDR3 comprises 15 residues. For the CDR3, the DNA is TGTGCCAGCAGTTTCGGCCGGGGCGTGAATTCACCCCTCCACTTT. It is translated as CASSFGRGVNSPLHF.